The 17 T cell receptor beta chains in this list originate from one sample, sequenced in a study of identical twins' blood T cells. One entry per CDR3 protein results from TCRdb running MiXCR on the 5' RACE reads. The table has a few hundred thousand distinct CDR3 sequences, about 28% seen once; the top ten hold about 6%. Sequencing was done on a sample of PBMCs. The receptor set was obtained from a woman aged 18-50 years in good health.

This clonotype was found many times. The chain couples TRBV20-1 to TRBJ1-2, with D unresolved. Germline V lookup: CDR1 DFQATT, CDR2 SNEGSKA (reference sequence). The CDR3 has 12 residues. The ends were cut back, 5 bases at V and 2 bases at J, with 9 bases in the middle. The CDR3 is CSASRSNYGYTF. CDR3 DNA: TGCAGTGCTTCGAGGTCAAACTATGGCTACACCTTC.

As to this clonotype: At one of its ends the junction is not consistent with the germline gene, which may arise from a read error. The chain couples TRBV15 to TRBJ2-3; D uncertain. The length of the CDR3 is 12 residues. Germline V gene lookup returns CDR1 LNHNV and CDR2 YYDKDF (reference sequence). The CDR3 reads CATGRDFDTQYF. CDR3 sequence (DNA): TGTGCCACCGGCAGAGATTTTGATACGCAGTATTTT.

This clonotype was picked up many times. This sequence joins TRBV6-5 and TRBJ1-2; D may be TRBD1 (5 bases). Germline V lookup: CDR1 MNHEY, CDR2 SVGAGI. The CDR3 contains 15 residues. Trimming cost V 4 bases and J 1 base, with 13 bases left between them. DNA of the CDR3: TGTGCCAGCAGTTCTGGCCAGGGCTTTAACTATGGCTACACCTTC. Amino acids: CASSSGQGFNYGYTF.

V usage is TRBV29-1 and J usage is TRBJ1-1, with D possibly being TRBD1 (5 bases). V was clipped by 6 bases and J by 5 bases, with 16 bases between them. The CDR3 sequence is 13 residues long. CDR1 SQVTM and CDR2 ANQGSEA come from the germline V gene. The CDR3 nucleotides read TGCAGCGTAATGATAGCAGGGAAGACTGAAGCTTTCTTT. It translates to CSVMIAGKTEAFF.

Worth noting for this clonotype: A single base separates this from a much larger clone, so it may be a read error. The V call is TRBV10-2, the J call TRBJ1-5; no clear D. Germline V gene sequence: CDR1 WSHSY, CDR2 SAAADI. The CDR3 is 13 residues long. As DNA, the CDR3 is TGCGCCAGCAGTGACCCCCACAATCATCCCCAGCATTTT. It encodes CASSDPHNHPQHF.

This chain links TRBV11-2 with TRBJ2-7; D is undetermined. The germline V gene has CDR1 SGHAT and CDR2 FQNNGV. The V end lost 4 bases, the J end lost 4 bases, and 8 bases lay between the germline ends. The CDR3 spans 12 residues. CDR3 sequence reads: CASSSLMYEQYF. In nucleotides, the CDR3 is TGTGCCAGCAGCTCCTTGATGTACGAGCAGTACTTC.

This clonotype was seen more than once but under ten times. J is TRBJ2-2 and V is TRBV29-1; perhaps TRBD2 as D (6 bases). The CDR3 totals 16 residues. Germline assignment: CDR1 SQVTM and CDR2 ANQGSEA. V lost 1 base and J 4 bases, leaving 16 bases between the germline ends. The CDR3 DNA is TGCAGCGTTGAAGGTCATAGCGGAACCATCACCGGGGAGCTGTTTTTT. The encoded protein is CSVEGHSGTITGELFF.

In this sample, this clonotype turned up once. The chain is built from TRBV12-3 or TRBV12-4 and TRBJ2-7; the match to TRBD2 covers 10 bases. The CDR3 has 15 amino acids. The junction had 6 bases not matched to a gene; V was cut back by 6 bases and J by 1 base. This chain's CDR3 is CASSPSGSVSYEQYF. The CDR3 DNA reads as TGTGCCAGCAGCCCTAGCGGGAGTGTGTCCTACGAGCAGTACTTC.

This clonotype was observed at least ten times. At one end the junction does not follow the germline gene, possibly because of a read error. This chain connects TRBV6-2 or TRBV6-3 to TRBJ2-1; 10 nucleotides match TRBD2. This CDR3 comprises 16 residues. Germline values: CDR1 MNHEY, CDR2 SVGEGT. Here the CDR3 DNA reads TGTGCCAGCAGTTATCTAGCGGGAGACCCACGACGGGAGCAGTTCTTT. Translating it yields CASSYLAGDPRREQFF.

The CDR3 bases are TGTGCCAGCAGTCACGACCCCTACGAGCAGTACTTC. This gives the protein CASSHDPYEQYF. The gene calls are TRBV12-3 or TRBV12-4 and TRBJ2-7; no clear D. The CDR3 contains 12 residues. Trimming stripped 5 bases from V and 2 bases from J, with 7 bases between.

This clonotype was seen more than once but under ten times. The chain joins TRBV5-1 to TRBJ1-1, with D maybe TRBD1 (6 bases). Germline V gives CDR1 SGHRS, CDR2 YFSETQ. The CDR3 is 14 amino acids. The ends were cut back, 6 bases at V and 8 bases at J, with 20 bases in the middle. The CDR3 DNA follows: TGCGCCAGCACCCCCGACAGGTCTACTTCAGAAGCTTTCTTT. It translates to CASTPDRSTSEAFF.

The CDR3 region has the DNA TGCAGCGTTGAATTGGCAGGGGGAGGAACTGAAGCTTTCTTT. Translated, it gives CSVELAGGGTEAFF. J is TRBJ1-1 and V is TRBV29-1, with 7 bases identical to TRBD1. Germline V gene data show CDR1 as SQVTM and CDR2 as ANQGSEA. V was clipped by 2 bases and J by 5 bases; unmatched bases: 8. The CDR3 sequence is 14 residues long.

This clonotype occurred once. V gene TRBV10-3 combines with J gene TRBJ1-2, with no clear D. CDR1 is ENHRY, CDR2 SYGVKD, per germline. CDR3 length: 12 residues. Trimming pared 2 bases from V and 5 bases from J, leaving 6 bases between. This chain's CDR3 is CAISEKVYGYTF. The DNA of the CDR3 is TGTGCCATCAGTGAGAAGGTTTATGGCTACACCTTC.

The genes are TRBV15 and TRBJ1-3; 7 nucleotides line up with TRBD1. The germline V gene has CDR1 LNHNV and CDR2 YYDKDF (reference sequence). The CDR3 consists of 12 residues. V dropped 3 bases and J dropped 9; count of bases not matched to a gene: 2. The CDR3 DNA reads as TGTGCCACCAGCAGGGACAGGAGCACCATATATTTT. Protein product: CATSRDRSTIYF.

In its sample, this clonotype was seen a few times. This chain joins TRBV2 and TRBJ1-1, with 7 nucleotides matching TRBD1. This CDR3 has 15 amino acids. Germline V gene sequence: CDR1 SNHLY, CDR2 FYNNEI. V lost 6 bases, J lost 2 bases, and 9 bases stayed unmatched. This chain's CDR3 is CASRLDRVGNTEAFF. CDR3 in DNA: TGTGCCAGCAGACTCGACAGGGTTGGAAACACTGAAGCTTTCTTT.

This clonotype was seen more than once but under ten times. The J gene is TRBJ2-7, the V gene TRBV20-1; 9 bases match TRBD1. The CDR3 spans 15 residues. V gave up 1 base and J gave up 3 bases; unmatched junction bases: 7. The germline V gene has CDR1 DFQATT and CDR2 SNEGSKA (reference sequence). As DNA, the CDR3 is TGCAGTGCTAGAGTGATCTGGACAGGGGACTACGAGCAGTACTTC. Translation gives CSARVIWTGDYEQYF.

V usage is TRBV20-1 and J usage is TRBJ2-3, with D hard to call. The CDR3 consists of 14 residues. Germline V CDR1 and CDR2: DFQATT, SNEGSKA (reference sequence). V was shortened by 2 bases and J by 0 bases, with 9 bases between the two germline ends. CDR3 sequence reads: CSARKSTSTDTQYF. CDR3 bases: TGCAGTGCTAGAAAATCTACGAGCACAGATACGCAGTATTTT.